Below, one T cell receptor beta chain is given with its context. The data were taken from a study of blood T cell repertoires in COVID-19. The CDR3 consists of 12 residues. CDR1 is KGHSH, CDR2 LQKENI, per germline. Trimming removed 4 bases from V and 7 bases from J, with 10 bases in between. Profiled with immunoSEQ multiplex PCR; TCRdb holds only in-frame clones, not every one. The sample shows tens of thousands of clones, more than 70% of them seen only once. V and J are TRBV18 and TRBJ1-1; D unresolved. Specimen: peripheral blood. The receptor comes from a woman aged 60-75 years with acute or convalescent COVID-19. This CDR3 is CASSQRSNEAFF. CDR3 in DNA: TGTGCCAGCTCACAACGGAGTAATGAAGCTTTCTTT.